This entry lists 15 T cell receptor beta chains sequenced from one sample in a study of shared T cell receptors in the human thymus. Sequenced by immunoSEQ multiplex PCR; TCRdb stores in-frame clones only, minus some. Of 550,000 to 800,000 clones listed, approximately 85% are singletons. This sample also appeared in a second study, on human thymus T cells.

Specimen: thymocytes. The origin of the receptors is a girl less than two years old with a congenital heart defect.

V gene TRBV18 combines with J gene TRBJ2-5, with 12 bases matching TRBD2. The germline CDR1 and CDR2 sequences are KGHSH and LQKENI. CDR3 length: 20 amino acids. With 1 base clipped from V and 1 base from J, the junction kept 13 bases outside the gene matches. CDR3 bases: TGTGCCAGCTCACCACTGAAGTGTGGACTAGCGGGGAGCCTCCAAGAGACCCAGTACTTC. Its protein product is CASSPLKCGLAGSLQETQYF.

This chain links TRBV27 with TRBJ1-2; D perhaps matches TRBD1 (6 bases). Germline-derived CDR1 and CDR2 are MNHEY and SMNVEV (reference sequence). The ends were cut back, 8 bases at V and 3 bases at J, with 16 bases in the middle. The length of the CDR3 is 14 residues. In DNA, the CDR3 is TGTGCCAGCCCTGCCGAAGGGGGTCACTATGGCTACACCTTC. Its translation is CASPAEGGHYGYTF.

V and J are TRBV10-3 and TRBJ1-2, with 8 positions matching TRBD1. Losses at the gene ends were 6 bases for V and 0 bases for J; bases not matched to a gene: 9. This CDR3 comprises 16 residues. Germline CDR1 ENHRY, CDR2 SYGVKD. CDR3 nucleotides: TGTGCCATCAGCGAGCCGCGGACAGGGCCTAACTATGGCTACACCTTC. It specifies CAISEPRTGPNYGYTF.

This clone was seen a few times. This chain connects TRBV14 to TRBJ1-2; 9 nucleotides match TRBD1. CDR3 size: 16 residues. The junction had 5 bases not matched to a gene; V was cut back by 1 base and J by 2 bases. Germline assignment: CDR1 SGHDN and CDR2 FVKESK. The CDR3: CASSQGGTGKNYGYTF. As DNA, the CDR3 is TGTGCCAGCAGCCAAGGAGGGACAGGGAAAAACTATGGCTACACCTTC.

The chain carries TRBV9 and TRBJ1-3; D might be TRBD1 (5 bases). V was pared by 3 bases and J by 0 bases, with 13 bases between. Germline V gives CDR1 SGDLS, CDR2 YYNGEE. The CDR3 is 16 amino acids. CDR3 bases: TGTGCCAGCAGCGAAAGATACAGGAGCTCTGGAAACACCATATATTTT. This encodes CASSERYRSSGNTIYF.

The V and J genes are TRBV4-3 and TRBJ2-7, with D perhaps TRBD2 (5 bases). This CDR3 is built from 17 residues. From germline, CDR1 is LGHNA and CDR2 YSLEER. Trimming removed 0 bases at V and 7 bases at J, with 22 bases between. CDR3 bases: TGCGCCAGCAGCCAAGATTCTGGTTGGGGATACGGGGAGGAGCAGTACTTC. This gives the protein CASSQDSGWGYGEEQYF.

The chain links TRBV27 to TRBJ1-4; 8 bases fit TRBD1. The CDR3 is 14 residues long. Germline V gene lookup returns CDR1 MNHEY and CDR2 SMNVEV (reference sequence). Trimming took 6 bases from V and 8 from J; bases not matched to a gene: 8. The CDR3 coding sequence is TGTGCCAGCAGCGACAGGACAGGGCACGAAAAACTGTTTTTT. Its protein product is CASSDRTGHEKLFF.

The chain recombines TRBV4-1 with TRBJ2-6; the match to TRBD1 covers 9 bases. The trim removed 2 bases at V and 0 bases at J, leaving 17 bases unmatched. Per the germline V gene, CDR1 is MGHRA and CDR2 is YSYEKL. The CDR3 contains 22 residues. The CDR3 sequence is CASSQIGAKTGTGCSGANVLTF. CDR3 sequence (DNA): TGCGCCAGCAGCCAAATTGGGGCAAAAACCGGGACAGGGTGCTCTGGGGCCAACGTCCTGACTTTC.

The CDR3 DNA is TGTGCCAGCAGCCGCGGGCAGACCTCTAACTATGGCTACACCTTC. Residues: CASSRGQTSNYGYTF. This chain connects TRBV14 to TRBJ1-2; D is unresolved. The V and J ends lost 4 bases and 0 bases respectively, with 12 bases between them. The CDR3 has 15 residues. Per germline, CDR1 SGHDN and CDR2 FVKESK.

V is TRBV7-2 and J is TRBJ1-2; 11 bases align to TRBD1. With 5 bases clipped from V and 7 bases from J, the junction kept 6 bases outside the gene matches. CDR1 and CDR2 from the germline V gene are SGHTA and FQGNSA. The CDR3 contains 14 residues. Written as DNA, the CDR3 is TGTGCCAGCAGCCAGGGGACAGGGGGTGGTGGCTACACCTTC. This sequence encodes CASSQGTGGGGYTF.

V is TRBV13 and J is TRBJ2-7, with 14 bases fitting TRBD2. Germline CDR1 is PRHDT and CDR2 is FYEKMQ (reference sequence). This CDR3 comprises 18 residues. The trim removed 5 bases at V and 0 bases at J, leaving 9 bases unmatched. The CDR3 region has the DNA TGTGCCAGCAGCCGAGGACTAGCGGGGGGCCATGCCTCCTACGAGCAGTACTTC. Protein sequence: CASSRGLAGGHASYEQYF. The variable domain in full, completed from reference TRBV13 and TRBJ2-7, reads AAGVIQSPRHLIKEKRETATLKCYPIPRHDTVYWYQQGPGQDPQFLISFYEKMQSDKGSIPDRFSAQQFSDYHSELNMSSLELGDSALYFCASSRGLAGGHASYEQYFGPGTRLTVT.

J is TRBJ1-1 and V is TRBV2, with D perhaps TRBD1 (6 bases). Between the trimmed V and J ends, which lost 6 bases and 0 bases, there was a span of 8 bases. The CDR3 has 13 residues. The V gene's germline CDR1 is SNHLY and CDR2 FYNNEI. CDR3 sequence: CASRDRLNTEAFF. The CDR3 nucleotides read TGTGCCAGCAGGGACAGATTGAACACTGAAGCTTTCTTT.

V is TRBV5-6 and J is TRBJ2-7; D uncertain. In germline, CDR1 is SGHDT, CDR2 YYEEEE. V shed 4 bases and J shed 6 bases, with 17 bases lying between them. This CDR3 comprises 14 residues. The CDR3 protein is CASSHGNRSVEQYF. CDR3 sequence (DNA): TGTGCCAGCAGCCACGGCAACAGAAGTGTCGAGCAGTACTTC. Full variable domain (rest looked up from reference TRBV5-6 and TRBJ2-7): DAGVTQSPTHLIKTRGQQVTLRCSPKSGHDTVSWYQQALGQGPQFIFQYYEEEERQRGNFPDRFSGHQFPNYSSELNVNALLLGDSALYLCASSHGNRSVEQYFGPGTRLTVT.

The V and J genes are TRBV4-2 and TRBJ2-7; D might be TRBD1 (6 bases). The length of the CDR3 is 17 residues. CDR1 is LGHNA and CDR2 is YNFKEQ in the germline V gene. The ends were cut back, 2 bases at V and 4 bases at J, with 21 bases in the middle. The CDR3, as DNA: TGTGCCAGCAGCCAAAAGCCTCCAGGGGCAGGCTTTTACGAGCAGTACTTC. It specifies CASSQKPPGAGFYEQYF.

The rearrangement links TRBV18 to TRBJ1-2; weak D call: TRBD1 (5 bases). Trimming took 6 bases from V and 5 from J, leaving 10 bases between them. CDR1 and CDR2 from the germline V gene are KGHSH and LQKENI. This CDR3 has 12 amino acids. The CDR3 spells CASSRTPYGYTF. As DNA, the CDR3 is TGTGCCAGCTCCCGGACACCGTATGGCTACACCTTC.